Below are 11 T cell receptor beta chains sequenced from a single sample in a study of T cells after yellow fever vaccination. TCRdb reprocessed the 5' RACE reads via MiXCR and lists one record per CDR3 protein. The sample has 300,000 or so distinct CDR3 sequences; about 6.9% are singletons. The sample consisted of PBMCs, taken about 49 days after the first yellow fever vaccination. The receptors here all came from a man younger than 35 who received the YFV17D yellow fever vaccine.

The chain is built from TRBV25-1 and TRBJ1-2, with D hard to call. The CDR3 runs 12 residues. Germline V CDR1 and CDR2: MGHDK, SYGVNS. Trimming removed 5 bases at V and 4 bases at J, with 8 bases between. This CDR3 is CASSTLFYGYTF. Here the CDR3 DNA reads TGTGCCAGCAGTACACTATTCTATGGCTACACCTTC.

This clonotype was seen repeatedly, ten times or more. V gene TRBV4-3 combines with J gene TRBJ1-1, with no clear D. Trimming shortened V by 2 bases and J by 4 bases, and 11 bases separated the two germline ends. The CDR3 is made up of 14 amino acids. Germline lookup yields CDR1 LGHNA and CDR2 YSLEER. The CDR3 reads CASSQRGFGTEAFF. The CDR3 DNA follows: TGCGCCAGCAGCCAACGAGGGTTCGGCACTGAAGCTTTCTTT.

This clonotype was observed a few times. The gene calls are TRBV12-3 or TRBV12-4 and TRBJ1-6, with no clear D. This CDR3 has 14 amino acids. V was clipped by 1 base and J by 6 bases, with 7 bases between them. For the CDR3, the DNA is TGTGCCAGCAGTTTAGGGGCCGGTAATTCACCCCTCCACTTT. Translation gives CASSLGAGNSPLHF.

The CDR3 loop is CASSQAFGAASYEQYF. CDR3 DNA: TGCGCCAGCAGCCAAGCTTTCGGAGCCGCCTCCTACGAGCAGTACTTC. The chain carries TRBV4-1 and TRBJ2-7; D remains unclear. V was trimmed by 1 base and J by 0 bases, leaving 13 bases between them. CDR3 size: 16 residues. Germline V gives CDR1 MGHRA, CDR2 YSYEKL.

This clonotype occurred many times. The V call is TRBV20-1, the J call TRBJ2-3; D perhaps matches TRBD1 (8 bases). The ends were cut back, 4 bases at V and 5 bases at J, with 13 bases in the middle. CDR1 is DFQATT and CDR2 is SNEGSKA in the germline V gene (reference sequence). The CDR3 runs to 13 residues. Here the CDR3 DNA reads TGCAGTGCTAAGACAGGGGAGGGAGATACGCAGTATTTT. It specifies CSAKTGEGDTQYF.

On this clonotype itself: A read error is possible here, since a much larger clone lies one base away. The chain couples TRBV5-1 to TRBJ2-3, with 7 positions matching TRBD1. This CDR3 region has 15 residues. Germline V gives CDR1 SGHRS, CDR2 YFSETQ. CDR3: CASSQRQGGTDAQYF. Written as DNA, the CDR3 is TGCGCCAGCAGCCAGAGACAGGGTGGCACAGATGCGCAGTATTTT.

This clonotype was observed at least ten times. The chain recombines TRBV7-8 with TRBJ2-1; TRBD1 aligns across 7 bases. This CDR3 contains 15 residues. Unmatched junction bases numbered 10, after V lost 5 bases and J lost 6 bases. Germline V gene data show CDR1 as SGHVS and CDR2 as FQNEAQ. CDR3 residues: CASSPAGGPPNEQFF. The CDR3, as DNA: TGTGCCAGCAGCCCCGCAGGGGGTCCCCCCAATGAGCAGTTCTTC.

The CDR3 here is CASSSRRTSGLSYEQYF. The DNA for the CDR3 is TGTGCCAGCAGCTCCCGAAGGACTAGCGGGCTCTCCTACGAGCAGTACTTC. The V and J genes are TRBV5-6 and TRBJ2-7; TRBD2 aligns across 11 bases. CDR3 length: 17 residues. CDR1 is SGHDT, CDR2 YYEEEE, per germline. V lost 3 bases to trimming and J lost 0 bases; unmatched junction nucleotides: 8. Looking up the rest from reference TRBV5-6 and TRBJ2-7 gives the full variable domain: DAGVTQSPTHLIKTRGQQVTLRCSPKSGHDTVSWYQQALGQGPQFIFQYYEEEERQRGNFPDRFSGHQFPNYSSELNVNALLLGDSALYLCASSSRRTSGLSYEQYFGPGTRLTVT.

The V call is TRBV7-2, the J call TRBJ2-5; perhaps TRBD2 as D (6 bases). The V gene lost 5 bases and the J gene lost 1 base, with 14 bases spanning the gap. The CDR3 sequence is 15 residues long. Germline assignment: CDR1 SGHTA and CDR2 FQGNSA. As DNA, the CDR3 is TGTGCCAGCAGCGCTCGCCGGGAGCTCCAAGAGACCCAGTACTTC. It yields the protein CASSARRELQETQYF.

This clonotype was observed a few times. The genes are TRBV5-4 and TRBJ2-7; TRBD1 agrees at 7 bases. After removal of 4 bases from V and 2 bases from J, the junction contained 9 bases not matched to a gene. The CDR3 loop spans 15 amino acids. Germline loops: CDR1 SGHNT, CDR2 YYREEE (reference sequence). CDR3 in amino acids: CASSQKTGLTYEQYF. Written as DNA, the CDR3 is TGTGCCAGCAGCCAGAAGACAGGGCTTACCTACGAGCAGTACTTC.

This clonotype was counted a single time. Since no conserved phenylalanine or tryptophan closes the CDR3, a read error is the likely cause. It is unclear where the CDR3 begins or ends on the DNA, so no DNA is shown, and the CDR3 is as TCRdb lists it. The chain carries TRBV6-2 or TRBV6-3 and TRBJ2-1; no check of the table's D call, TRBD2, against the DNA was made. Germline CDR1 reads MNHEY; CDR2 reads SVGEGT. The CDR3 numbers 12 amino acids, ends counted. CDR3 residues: CASSRSSGGAII.